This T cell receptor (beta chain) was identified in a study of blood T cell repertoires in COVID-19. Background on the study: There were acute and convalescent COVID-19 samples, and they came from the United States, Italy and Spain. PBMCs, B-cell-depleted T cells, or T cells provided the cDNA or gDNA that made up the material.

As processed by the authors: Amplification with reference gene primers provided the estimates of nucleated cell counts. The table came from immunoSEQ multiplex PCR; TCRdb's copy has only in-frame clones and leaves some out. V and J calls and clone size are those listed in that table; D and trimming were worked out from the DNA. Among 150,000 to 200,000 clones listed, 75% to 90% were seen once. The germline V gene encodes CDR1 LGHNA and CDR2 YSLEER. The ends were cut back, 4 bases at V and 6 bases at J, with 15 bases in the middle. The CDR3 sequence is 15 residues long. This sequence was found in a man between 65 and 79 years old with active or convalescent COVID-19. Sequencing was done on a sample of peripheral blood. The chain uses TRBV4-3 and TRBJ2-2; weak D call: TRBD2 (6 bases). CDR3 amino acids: CASSRRVAGSGELFF. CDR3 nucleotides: TGCGCCAGCAGCCGGAGAGTGGCGGGATCCGGGGAGCTGTTTTTT.